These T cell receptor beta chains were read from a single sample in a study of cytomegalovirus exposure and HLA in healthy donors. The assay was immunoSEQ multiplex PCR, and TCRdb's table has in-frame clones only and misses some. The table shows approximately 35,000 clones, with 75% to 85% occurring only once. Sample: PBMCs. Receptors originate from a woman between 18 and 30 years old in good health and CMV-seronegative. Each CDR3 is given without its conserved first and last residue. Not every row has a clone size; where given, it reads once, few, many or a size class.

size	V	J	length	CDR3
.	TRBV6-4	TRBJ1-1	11	ASSLQENTEAF
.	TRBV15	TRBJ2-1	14	ATSRDGGGSYNEQF
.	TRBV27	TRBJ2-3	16	ASSSPSRLARGSRTQY
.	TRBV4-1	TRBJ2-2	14	ASSQESSGRRRELF
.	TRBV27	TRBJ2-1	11	ASSLEPYNEQF
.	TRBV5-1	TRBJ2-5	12	ASSSGRGQETQY
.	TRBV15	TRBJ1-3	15	ATSREAPSAVGNTIY
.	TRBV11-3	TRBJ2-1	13	ASSRRASGYNEQF
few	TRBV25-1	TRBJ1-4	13	ASSEPGDMDEKLF
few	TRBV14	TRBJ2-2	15	ASSPMGGNLNTGELF
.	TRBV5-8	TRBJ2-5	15	ASSLIRGDPSWETQY
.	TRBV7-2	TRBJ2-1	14	ASIPRGQTTYNEQF
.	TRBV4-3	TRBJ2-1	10	ASSFTGREQF
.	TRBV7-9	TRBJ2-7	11	ASSSGGSYEQY
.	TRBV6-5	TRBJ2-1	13	ASSYGLAGGWEQF
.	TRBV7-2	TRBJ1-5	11	ASSLDQGQPQN
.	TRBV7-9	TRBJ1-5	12	ASSIPGAGQPQH
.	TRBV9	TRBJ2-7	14	ASSEHRLAPSYEQY
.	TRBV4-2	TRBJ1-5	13	ASSQLGEGNQPQN
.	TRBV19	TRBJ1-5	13	ASSIIRVGNQPQH
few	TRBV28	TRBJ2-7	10	AIAGGLYEQY
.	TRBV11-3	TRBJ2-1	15	ASSLGDRFSSYNEQF
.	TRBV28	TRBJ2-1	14	ASSPQGQGRSNEQF
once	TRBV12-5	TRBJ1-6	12	ASGTGQGVSPLH
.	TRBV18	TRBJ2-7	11	ASSVTGDYEQY
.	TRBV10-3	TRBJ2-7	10	ALGGEAYEQY
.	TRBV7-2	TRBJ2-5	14	ASSVTREIESETQY
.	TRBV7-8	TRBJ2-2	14	ASSPTSGLNTGELF
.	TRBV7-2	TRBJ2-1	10	ASSLVLNEQF
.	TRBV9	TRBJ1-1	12	ASSAGGESTEAF
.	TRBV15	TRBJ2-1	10	ATSPVNNEQF
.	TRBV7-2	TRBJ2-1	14	ASRTLAGGPYNEQF
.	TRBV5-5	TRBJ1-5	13	ASSLDRDSNQPQH
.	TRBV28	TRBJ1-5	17	ASSLDPGQGDYSNQPQH
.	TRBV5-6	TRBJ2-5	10	ASSDSQETQY
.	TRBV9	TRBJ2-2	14	ASSARSSGGTGELF
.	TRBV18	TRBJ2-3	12	ASSYSGRSDTQY
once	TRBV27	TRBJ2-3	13	ASRWAGGRTDTQY
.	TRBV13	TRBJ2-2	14	ASSLWDRPSTGELF
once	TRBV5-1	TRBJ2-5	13	ASSPSTGGMETQY
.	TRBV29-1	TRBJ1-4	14	SASGTGAATNEKLF
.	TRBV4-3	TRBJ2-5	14	ASSQGVGGLAETQY
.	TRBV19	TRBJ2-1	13	ASSSGGSSYNEQF
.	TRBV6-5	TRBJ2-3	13	ASSSGGLGTDTQY
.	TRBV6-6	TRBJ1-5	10	ASSLDKNTQN
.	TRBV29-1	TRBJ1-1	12	SVVLPGVSTEAF
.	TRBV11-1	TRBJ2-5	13	ASSFGTSRQETQY
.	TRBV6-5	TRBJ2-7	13	ASSLSGTSGDEQY
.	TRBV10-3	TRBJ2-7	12	AIGGGSLSYEQY
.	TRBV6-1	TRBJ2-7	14	ASSEAPSGGVYEQY
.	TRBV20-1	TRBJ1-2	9	SAPQVYGYT
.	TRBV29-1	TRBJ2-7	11	SVELGQGAEQY
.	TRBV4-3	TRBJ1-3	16	ASSQDRAGGISGNTIY
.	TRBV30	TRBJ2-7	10	ACLNTNYEQY
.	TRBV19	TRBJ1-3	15	ASSILAGGRNGNTIY
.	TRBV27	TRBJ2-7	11	ASSTTVSYEQY
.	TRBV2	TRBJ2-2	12	ASRELEGTGELF
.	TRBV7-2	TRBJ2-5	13	ASSFRAAEAGTQY
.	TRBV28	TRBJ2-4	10	ASGRLRDIQY
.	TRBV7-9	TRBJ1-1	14	ASSYGSGGLNTEAF